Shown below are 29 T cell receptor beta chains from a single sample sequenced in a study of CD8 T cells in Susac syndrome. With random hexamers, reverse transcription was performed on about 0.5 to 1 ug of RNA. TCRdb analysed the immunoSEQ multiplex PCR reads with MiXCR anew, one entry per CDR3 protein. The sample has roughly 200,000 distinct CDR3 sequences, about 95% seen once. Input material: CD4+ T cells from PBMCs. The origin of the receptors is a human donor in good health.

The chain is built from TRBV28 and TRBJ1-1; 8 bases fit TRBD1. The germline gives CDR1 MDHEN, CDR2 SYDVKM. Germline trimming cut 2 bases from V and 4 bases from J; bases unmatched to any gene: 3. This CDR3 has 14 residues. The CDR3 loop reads CASSLPDRGTEAFF. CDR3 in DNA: TGTGCCAGCAGTTTACCAGACAGGGGCACTGAAGCTTTCTTT.

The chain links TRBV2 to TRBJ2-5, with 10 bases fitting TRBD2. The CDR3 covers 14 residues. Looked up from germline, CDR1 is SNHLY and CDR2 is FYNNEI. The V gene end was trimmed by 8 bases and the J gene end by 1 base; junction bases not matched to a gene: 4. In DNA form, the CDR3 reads TGTGCCAGCGGTCCTAGCGGGAGCCAAGAGACCCAGTACTTC. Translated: CASGPSGSQETQYF.

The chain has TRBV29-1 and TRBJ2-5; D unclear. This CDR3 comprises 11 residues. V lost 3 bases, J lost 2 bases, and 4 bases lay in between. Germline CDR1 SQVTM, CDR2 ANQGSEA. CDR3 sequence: CSVEIQETQYF. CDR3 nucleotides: TGCAGCGTTGAGATACAAGAGACCCAGTACTTC. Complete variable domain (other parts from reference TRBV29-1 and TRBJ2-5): SAVISQKPSRDICQRGTSLTIQCQVDSQVTMMFWYRQQPGQSLTLIATANQGSEATYESGFVIDKFPISRPNLTFSTLTVSNMSPEDSSIYLCSVEIQETQYFGPGTRLLVL.

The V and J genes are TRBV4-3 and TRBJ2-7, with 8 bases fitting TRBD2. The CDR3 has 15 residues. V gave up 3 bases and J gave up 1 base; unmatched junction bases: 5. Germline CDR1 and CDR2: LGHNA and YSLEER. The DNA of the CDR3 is TGCGCCAGCAGCCAGGGACTAGTGAGTTCCTACGAGCAGTACTTC. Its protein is CASSQGLVSSYEQYF.

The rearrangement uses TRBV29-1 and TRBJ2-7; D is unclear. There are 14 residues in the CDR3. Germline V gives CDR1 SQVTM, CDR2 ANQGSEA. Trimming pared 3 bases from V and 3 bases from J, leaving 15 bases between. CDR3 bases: TGCAGCGTTGAGGGCGGTCCCGGTGGCTACGAGCAGTACTTC. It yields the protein CSVEGGPGGYEQYF.

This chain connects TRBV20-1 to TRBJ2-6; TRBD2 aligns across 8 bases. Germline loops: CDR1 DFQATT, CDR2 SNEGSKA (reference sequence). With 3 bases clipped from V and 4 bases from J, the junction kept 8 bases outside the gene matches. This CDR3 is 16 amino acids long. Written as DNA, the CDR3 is TGCAGTGCTAGTAACAGCGGGAGACGCGGGGCCAACGTCCTGACTTTC. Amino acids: CSASNSGRRGANVLTF.

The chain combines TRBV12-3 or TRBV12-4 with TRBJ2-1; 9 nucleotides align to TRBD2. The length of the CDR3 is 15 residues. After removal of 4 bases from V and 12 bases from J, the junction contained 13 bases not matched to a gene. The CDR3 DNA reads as TGTGCCAGCAGTTCCTGGGTAGCGGGAGTCAAAAGGCAGTTCTTC. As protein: CASSSWVAGVKRQFF.

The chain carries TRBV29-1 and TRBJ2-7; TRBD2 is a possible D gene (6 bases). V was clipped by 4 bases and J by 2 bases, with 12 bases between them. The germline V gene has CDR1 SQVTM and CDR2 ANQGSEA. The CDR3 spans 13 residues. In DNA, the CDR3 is TGCAGCGTTGGAAGACTAGGAACCTACGAGCAGTACTTC. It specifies CSVGRLGTYEQYF.

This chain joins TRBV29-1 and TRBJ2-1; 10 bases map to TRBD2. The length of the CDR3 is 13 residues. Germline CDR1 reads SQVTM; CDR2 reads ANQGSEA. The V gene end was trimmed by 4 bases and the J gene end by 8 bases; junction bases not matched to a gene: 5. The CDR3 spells CSVASGSWDEQFF. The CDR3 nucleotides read TGCAGCGTTGCTAGCGGGAGTTGGGATGAGCAGTTCTTC.

The CDR3: CASSLGTSGTSYEQYF. The CDR3 region has the DNA TGTGCCAGCTCACTAGGGACTAGCGGGACCTCCTACGAGCAGTACTTC. V and J are TRBV18 and TRBJ2-7, with 13 bases matching TRBD2. Trimming at V came to 4 bases and at J to 0 bases, leaving 3 bases not matched to a gene. Germline CDR1 KGHSH, CDR2 LQKENI. The CDR3 runs 16 residues.

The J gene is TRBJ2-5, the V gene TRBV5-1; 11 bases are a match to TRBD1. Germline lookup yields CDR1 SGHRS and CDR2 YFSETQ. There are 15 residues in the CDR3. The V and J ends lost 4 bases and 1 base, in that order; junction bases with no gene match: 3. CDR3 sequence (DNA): TGCGCCAGCAGCGGCGGGACAGGGGGCCAAGAGACCCAGTACTTC. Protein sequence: CASSGGTGGQETQYF.

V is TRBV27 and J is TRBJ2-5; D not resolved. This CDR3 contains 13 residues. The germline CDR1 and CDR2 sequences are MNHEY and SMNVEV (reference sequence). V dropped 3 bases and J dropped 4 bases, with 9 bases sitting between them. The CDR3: CASSFGRRETQYF. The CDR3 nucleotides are TGTGCCAGCAGTTTTGGGCGACGAGAGACCCAGTACTTC.

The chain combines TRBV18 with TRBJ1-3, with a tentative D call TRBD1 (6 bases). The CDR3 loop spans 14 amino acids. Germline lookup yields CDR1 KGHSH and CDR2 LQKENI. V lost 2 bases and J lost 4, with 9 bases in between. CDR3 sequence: CASSPDRRGNTIYF. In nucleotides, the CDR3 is TGTGCCAGCTCACCAGACAGGCGAGGAAACACCATATATTTT.

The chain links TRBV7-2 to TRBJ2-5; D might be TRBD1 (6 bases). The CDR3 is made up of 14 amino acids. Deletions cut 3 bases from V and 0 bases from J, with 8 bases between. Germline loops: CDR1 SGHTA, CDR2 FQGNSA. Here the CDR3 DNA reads TGTGCCAGCAGCTTCGACAGGTACCAAGAGACCCAGTACTTC. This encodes CASSFDRYQETQYF.

CDR3 loop: CASSGKTGGGETQYF. The CDR3 coding sequence is TGTGCCAGCAGCGGCAAGACAGGGGGCGGGGAGACCCAGTACTTC. The gene calls are TRBV5-4 and TRBJ2-5; 10 positions agree with TRBD1. Trimming cost V 4 bases and J 5 bases; bases outside gene matches: 8. The CDR3 has 15 amino acids. Germline values: CDR1 SGHNT, CDR2 YYREEE (reference sequence).

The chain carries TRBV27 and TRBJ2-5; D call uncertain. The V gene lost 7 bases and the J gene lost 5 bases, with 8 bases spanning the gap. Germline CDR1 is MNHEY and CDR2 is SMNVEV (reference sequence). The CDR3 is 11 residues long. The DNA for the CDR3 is TGTGCCAGCAATATATCCGAGACCCAGTACTTC. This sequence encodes CASNISETQYF.

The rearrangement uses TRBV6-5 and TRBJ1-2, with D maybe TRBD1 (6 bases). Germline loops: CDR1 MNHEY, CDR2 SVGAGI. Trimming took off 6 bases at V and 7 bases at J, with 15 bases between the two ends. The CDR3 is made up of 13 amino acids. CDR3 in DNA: TGTGCCAGCAGCTCGGACAGCAGACGTGGCTACACCTTC. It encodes CASSSDSRRGYTF.

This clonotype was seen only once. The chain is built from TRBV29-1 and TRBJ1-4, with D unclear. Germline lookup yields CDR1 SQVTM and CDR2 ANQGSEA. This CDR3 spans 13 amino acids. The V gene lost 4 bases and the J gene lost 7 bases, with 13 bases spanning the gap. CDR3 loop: CSVAVPGGEKLFF. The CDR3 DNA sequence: TGCAGCGTTGCTGTTCCCGGCGGTGAAAAACTGTTTTTT.

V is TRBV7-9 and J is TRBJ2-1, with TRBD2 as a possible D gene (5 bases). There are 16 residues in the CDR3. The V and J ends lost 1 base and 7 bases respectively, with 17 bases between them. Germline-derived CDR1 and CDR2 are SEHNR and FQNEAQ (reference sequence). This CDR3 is CASSLGKFASGNEQFF. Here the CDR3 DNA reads TGTGCCAGCAGCTTAGGCAAGTTTGCCAGCGGAAATGAGCAGTTCTTC.

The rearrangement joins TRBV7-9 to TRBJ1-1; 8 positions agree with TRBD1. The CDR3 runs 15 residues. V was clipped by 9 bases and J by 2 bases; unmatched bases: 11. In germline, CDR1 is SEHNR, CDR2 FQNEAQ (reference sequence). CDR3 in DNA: TGTGCCAGTTGCCGGGACAGGACGTTCAACACTGAAGCTTTCTTT. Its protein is CASCRDRTFNTEAFF. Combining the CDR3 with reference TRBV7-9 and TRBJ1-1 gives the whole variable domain DTGVSQNPRHKITKRGQNVTFRCDPISEHNRLYWYRQTLGQGPEFLTYFQNEAQLEKSRLLSDRFSAERPKGSFSTLEIQRTEQGDSAMYLCASCRDRTFNTEAFFGQGTRLTVV.

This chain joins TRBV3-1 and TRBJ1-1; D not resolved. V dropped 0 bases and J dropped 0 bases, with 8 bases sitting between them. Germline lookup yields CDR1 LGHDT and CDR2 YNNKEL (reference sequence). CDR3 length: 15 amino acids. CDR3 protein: CASSQENSMNTEAFF. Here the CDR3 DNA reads TGTGCCAGCAGCCAAGAAAACAGTATGAACACTGAAGCTTTCTTT.

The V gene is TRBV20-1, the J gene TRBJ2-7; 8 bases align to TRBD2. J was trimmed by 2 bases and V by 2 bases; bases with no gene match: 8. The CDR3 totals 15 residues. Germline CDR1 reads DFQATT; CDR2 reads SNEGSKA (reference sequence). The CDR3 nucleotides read TGCAGTGCTAGACCGGCGGGAGGCCGAACCTACGAGCAGTACTTC. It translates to CSARPAGGRTYEQYF.

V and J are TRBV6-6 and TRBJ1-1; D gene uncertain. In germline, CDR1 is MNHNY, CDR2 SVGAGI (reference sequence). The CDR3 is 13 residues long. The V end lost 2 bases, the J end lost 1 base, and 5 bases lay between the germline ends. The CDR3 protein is CASSYRPNTEAFF. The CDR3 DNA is TGTGCCAGCAGTTACCGTCCGAACACTGAAGCTTTCTTT.

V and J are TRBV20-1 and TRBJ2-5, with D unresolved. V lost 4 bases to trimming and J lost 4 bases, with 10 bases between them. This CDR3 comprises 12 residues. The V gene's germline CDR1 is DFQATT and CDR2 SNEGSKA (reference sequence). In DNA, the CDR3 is TGCAGTGCTATTCTAGGTCGAGAGACCCAGTACTTC. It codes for CSAILGRETQYF.

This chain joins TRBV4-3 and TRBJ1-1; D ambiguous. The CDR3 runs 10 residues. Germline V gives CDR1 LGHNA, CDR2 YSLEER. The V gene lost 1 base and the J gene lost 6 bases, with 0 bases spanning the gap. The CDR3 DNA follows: TGCGCCAGCAGCCAAGCTGAAGCTTTCTTT. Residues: CASSQAEAFF.

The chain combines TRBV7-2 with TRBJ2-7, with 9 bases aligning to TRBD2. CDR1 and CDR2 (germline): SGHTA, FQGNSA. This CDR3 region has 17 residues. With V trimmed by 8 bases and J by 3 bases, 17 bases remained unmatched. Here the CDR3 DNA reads TGTGCCAGCTACTCACCCACTAGCGGGCGGAGGGACTACGAGCAGTACTTC. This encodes CASYSPTSGRRDYEQYF. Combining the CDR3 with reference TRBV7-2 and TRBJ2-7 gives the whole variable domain GAGVSQSPSNKVTEKGKDVELRCDPISGHTALYWYRQSLGQGLEFLIYFQGNSAPDKSGLPSDRFSAERTGGSVSTLTIQRTQQEDSAVYLCASYSPTSGRRDYEQYFGPGTRLTVT.

The CDR3, as DNA: TGTGCCAGCAGCCAGGGTGAGGGGCGCGAGCAGTACTTC. This encodes CASSQGEGREQYF. The J gene is TRBJ2-7, the V gene TRBV3-1; the D call may be TRBD1 or TRBD2 (5 bases each). Trimming removed 3 bases from V and 6 bases from J, with 12 bases in between. The CDR3 consists of 13 residues. Looked up from germline, CDR1 is LGHDT and CDR2 is YNNKEL (reference sequence).

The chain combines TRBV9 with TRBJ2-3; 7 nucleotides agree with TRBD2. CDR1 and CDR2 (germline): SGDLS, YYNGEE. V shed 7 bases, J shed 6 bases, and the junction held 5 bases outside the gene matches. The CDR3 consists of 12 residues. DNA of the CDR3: TGTGCCAGCGGCGGGAGTTTGGATACGCAGTATTTT. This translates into CASGGSLDTQYF.

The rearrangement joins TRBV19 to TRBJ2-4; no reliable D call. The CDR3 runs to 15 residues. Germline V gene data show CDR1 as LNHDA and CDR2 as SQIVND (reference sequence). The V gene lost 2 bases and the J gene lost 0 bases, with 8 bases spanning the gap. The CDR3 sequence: CASSISPLAKNIQYF. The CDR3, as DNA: TGTGCCAGTAGTATATCCCCACTAGCCAAAAACATTCAGTACTTC.